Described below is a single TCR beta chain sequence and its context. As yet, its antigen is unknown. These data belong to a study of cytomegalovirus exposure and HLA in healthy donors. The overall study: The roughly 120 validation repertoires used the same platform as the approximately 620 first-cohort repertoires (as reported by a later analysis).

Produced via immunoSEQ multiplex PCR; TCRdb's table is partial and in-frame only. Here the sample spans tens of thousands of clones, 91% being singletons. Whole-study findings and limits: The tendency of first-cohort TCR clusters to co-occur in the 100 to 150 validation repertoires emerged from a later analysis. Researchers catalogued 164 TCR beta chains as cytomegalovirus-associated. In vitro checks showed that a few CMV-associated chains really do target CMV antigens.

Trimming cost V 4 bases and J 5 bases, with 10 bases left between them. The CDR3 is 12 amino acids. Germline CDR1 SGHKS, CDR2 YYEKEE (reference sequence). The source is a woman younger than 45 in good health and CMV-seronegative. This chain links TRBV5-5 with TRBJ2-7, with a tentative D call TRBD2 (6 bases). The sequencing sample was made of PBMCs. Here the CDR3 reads CASSPAGNEQYF. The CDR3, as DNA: TGTGCCAGCAGCCCCGCGGGGAACGAGCAGTACTTC. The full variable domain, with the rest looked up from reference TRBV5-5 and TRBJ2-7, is DAGVTQSPTHLIKTRGQQVTLRCSPISGHKSVSWYQQVLGQGPQFIFQYYEKEERGRGNFPDRFSARQFPNYSSELNVNALLLGDSALYLCASSPAGNEQYFGPGTRLTVT.